Listed here are 27 T cell receptor beta chains from one sample, sequenced in a study of response to subunit inactivated influenza vaccine. TCRdb recomputed calls from the RT-PCR reads with MiXCR, one row per CDR3 protein. The sample lists almost 600,000 distinct CDR3 sequences, around 13% occurring once. The sample consisted of PBMCs from blood, taken about 13 days after vaccination. The receptors stem from a man aged 50-59 years who received an inactivated influenza vaccine.

This clonotype appeared a few times. V usage is TRBV4-3 and J usage is TRBJ2-6; D gene uncertain. With 0 bases removed from V and 0 bases from J, the gap between germline ends came to 12 bases. The CDR3 is made up of 18 amino acids. Germline V gene data show CDR1 as LGHNA and CDR2 as YSLEER. The CDR3 region has the DNA TGCGCCAGCAGCCAAGATTGGGTCCGGATCTCTGGGGCCAACGTCCTGACTTTC. Translated, it gives CASSQDWVRISGANVLTF.

The gene calls are TRBV28 and TRBJ2-7, with 7 positions matching TRBD1. J lost 5 bases, V lost 8 bases, and 15 bases had no gene match. The CDR3 has 15 residues. Looked up from germline, CDR1 is MDHEN and CDR2 is SYDVKM. The CDR3 sequence: CASDESSTGRNEQYF. CDR3 nucleotides: TGTGCCAGCGATGAATCGTCGACAGGGCGGAACGAGCAGTACTTC.

The chain is built from TRBV30 and TRBJ2-7; either TRBD1 or TRBD2 may supply D (6 bases each). CDR1 GTSNPN and CDR2 SVGIG come from the germline V gene (reference sequence). V was clipped by 7 bases and J by 4 bases, with 17 bases between them. This CDR3 contains 13 residues. DNA of the CDR3: TGTGCCTCGACGGGGGCAAACTTTTACGAGCAGTACTTC. It yields the protein CASTGANFYEQYF.

This clonotype was detected a few times. The chain uses TRBV2 and TRBJ2-7, with TRBD2 matching over 7 bases. This CDR3 contains 15 residues. Germline V gives CDR1 SNHLY, CDR2 FYNNEI. Trimming removed 2 bases from V and 3 bases from J; junction bases left unmatched: 7. The chain's CDR3 is CASSEISSGHYEQYF. The DNA for the CDR3 is TGTGCCAGCAGTGAAATCTCTAGCGGACACTACGAGCAGTACTTC.

The CDR3 coding sequence is TGTGCCAGCAGCCTCCTAGCGGGGGCAGCAAACATTCAGTACTTC. Its protein is CASSLLAGAANIQYF. The chain recombines TRBV3-1 with TRBJ2-4, with 10 bases fitting TRBD2. The CDR3 is made up of 15 amino acids. Germline values: CDR1 LGHDT, CDR2 YNNKEL (reference sequence). V gave up 4 bases and J gave up 6 bases; unmatched junction bases: 6.

The chain has TRBV10-3 and TRBJ2-5; D is uncertain. Germline CDR1 is ENHRY and CDR2 is SYGVKD. There are 14 residues in the CDR3. Trimming pared 4 bases from V and 8 bases from J, leaving 17 bases between. The CDR3 is CAISADGPKDTQYF. CDR3 in DNA: TGTGCCATCAGTGCGGACGGCCCCAAGGATACCCAGTACTTC.

The chain employs TRBV7-2 and TRBJ2-1, with D tentatively TRBD1 (5 bases). Germline V gene data show CDR1 as SGHTA and CDR2 as FQGNSA. CDR3 size: 14 residues. Trimming stripped 1 base from V and 7 bases from J, with 11 bases between. The CDR3 coding sequence is TGTGCCAGCAGCTTAGGGGGCCCCTGGAATGAGCAGTTCTTC. Translation gives CASSLGGPWNEQFF.

This clonotype was observed a handful of times. The rearrangement uses TRBV27 and TRBJ2-7; D gene unclear. The V and J ends lost 0 bases and 3 bases respectively, with 12 bases between them. Germline-derived CDR1 and CDR2 are MNHEY and SMNVEV (reference sequence). The CDR3 runs 15 residues. As DNA, the CDR3 is TGTGCCAGCAGTTTATCGCTGGGCCGCAGCTACGAGCAGTACTTC. This translates into CASSLSLGRSYEQYF.

In this sample, this clonotype turned up a few times. Germline and junction disagree at one end, which may indicate a read error. The V call is TRBV7-8, the J call TRBJ2-4; tentative D call: TRBD1 (6 bases). This CDR3 is built from 13 residues. CDR1 and CDR2 (germline): SGHVS, FQNEAQ. This CDR3 reads CASSLGGTIPGHF. The CDR3 bases are TGTGCCAGCAGCTTAGGTGGGACAATTCCCGGGCACTTC.

This clonotype was seen ten or more times. This chain links TRBV12-3 or TRBV12-4 with TRBJ2-3, with 7 bases identical to TRBD2. The V gene end was trimmed by 5 bases and the J gene end by 0 bases; junction bases not matched to a gene: 8. The CDR3 runs 16 residues. The CDR3: CASSPREGLSTDTQYF. CDR3 coding DNA: TGTGCCAGCAGTCCTAGGGAGGGGTTAAGCACAGATACGCAGTATTTT.

This clonotype occurred many times. The chain employs TRBV5-1 and TRBJ2-4; D assignment may be TRBD1 or TRBD2 (5 bases each). This CDR3 region has 14 residues. Looked up from germline, CDR1 is SGHRS and CDR2 is YFSETQ. Trimming pared 6 bases from V and 8 bases from J, leaving 18 bases between. CDR3 sequence: CASNRDGNGDIQYF. The CDR3 DNA follows: TGCGCCAGCAACCGGGACGGGAACGGTGACATTCAGTACTTC.

This clonotype was seen a few times. This chain uses TRBV20-1 with TRBJ2-2; 10 bases agree with TRBD2. The CDR3 is 16 amino acids. V gave up 4 bases and J gave up 2 bases; unmatched junction bases: 7. CDR1 is DFQATT, CDR2 SNEGSKA, per germline (reference sequence). The CDR3 nucleotides are TGCAGTGCTAAGGGACTAGCGACAAGTAACACCGGGGAGCTGTTTTTT. It is translated as CSAKGLATSNTGELFF.

This clonotype turned up a few times. The V call is TRBV9, the J call TRBJ2-7, with 8 bases identical to TRBD2. The CDR3 consists of 15 residues. The V gene's germline CDR1 is SGDLS and CDR2 YYNGEE. Trimming removed 2 bases from V and 4 bases from J; junction bases left unmatched: 8. The CDR3 DNA follows: TGTGCCAGCAGCGTTCTCCCGGGAGGGTGGTACGAGCAGTACTTC. Protein sequence: CASSVLPGGWYEQYF.

The rearrangement joins TRBV4-3 to TRBJ2-1; tentative D call: TRBD1 (5 bases). Germline-derived CDR1 and CDR2 are LGHNA and YSLEER. This CDR3 region has 15 residues. The germline V and J ends were trimmed by 4 bases and 7 bases, with 17 bases remaining between them. The CDR3, as DNA: TGCGCCAGCAGCCCAAGGGGCCCCCTGGGGAATGAGCAGTTCTTC. It encodes CASSPRGPLGNEQFF.

This rearrangement joins TRBV12-3 or TRBV12-4 to TRBJ2-7; possible D gene TRBD2, 7 bases. This CDR3 is 14 amino acids long. Trimming removed 3 bases from V and 3 bases from J, with 12 bases in between. The CDR3 nucleotides are TGTGCCAGCAGTTTCCAGGGGAGGGGCTACGAGCAGTACTTC. Translation: CASSFQGRGYEQYF.

This clonotype was counted a few times. V and J are TRBV5-6 and TRBJ1-1; D not resolved. CDR3 length: 15 residues. Trimming took 0 bases from V and 1 from J, leaving 10 bases between them. Germline CDR1 and CDR2: SGHDT and YYEEEE. CDR3 in amino acids: CASSLVGSQNTEAFF. The CDR3 nucleotides are TGTGCCAGCAGCTTGGTAGGCAGTCAGAACACTGAAGCTTTCTTT.

The chain links TRBV3-1 to TRBJ2-1; TRBD2 aligns across 13 bases. J was trimmed by 7 bases and V by 4 bases; bases with no gene match: 13. Germline CDR1 LGHDT, CDR2 YNNKEL (reference sequence). This CDR3 comprises 18 residues. The CDR3 reads CASSPGLAGVTSWNEQFF. CDR3 in DNA: TGTGCCAGCAGCCCAGGACTAGCGGGAGTAACTAGTTGGAATGAGCAGTTCTTC.

This clonotype was counted many times. This sequence joins TRBV10-3 and TRBJ2-7, with a tentative D call TRBD2 (6 bases). Per germline, CDR1 ENHRY and CDR2 SYGVKD. V lost 4 bases and J 3 bases, leaving 13 bases between the germline ends. The CDR3 loop spans 14 amino acids. CDR3 nucleotide sequence: TGTGCCATCAGTGTATCGGGACTCATCTACGAGCAGTACTTC. Its protein is CAISVSGLIYEQYF.

This clonotype was counted at least ten times. This chain connects TRBV7-9 to TRBJ1-6; 8 bases align to TRBD1. CDR3 length: 17 residues. Germline trimming cut 2 bases from V and 1 base from J; bases unmatched to any gene: 4. Germline loops: CDR1 SEHNR, CDR2 FQNEAQ (reference sequence). The CDR3 protein is CASSLQTGASYNSPLHF. As DNA, the CDR3 is TGTGCCAGCAGCTTACAGACAGGGGCGTCCTATAATTCACCCCTCCACTTT. Looking up the rest from reference TRBV7-9 and TRBJ1-6 gives the full variable domain: DTGVSQNPRHKITKRGQNVTFRCDPISEHNRLYWYRQTLGQGPEFLTYFQNEAQLEKSRLLSDRFSAERPKGSFSTLEIQRTEQGDSAMYLCASSLQTGASYNSPLHFGNGTRLTVT.

This clonotype was seen only a few times. V is TRBV11-1 and J is TRBJ2-5, with 12 positions matching TRBD2. The CDR3 is 18 residues long. Germline V gene data show CDR1 as SGHAT and CDR2 as FQDESV (reference sequence). Trimming took 2 bases from V and 2 from J; bases not matched to a gene: 9. CDR3 sequence reads: CASSLFLRTSGMQETQYF. Here the CDR3 DNA reads TGTGCCAGCAGCTTATTCCTTAGGACTAGCGGGATGCAAGAGACCCAGTACTTC.

This chain joins TRBV7-8 and TRBJ2-7; 9 nucleotides align to TRBD1. The length of the CDR3 is 16 residues. In germline, CDR1 is SGHVS, CDR2 FQNEAQ. With 6 bases clipped from V and 0 bases from J, the junction kept 9 bases outside the gene matches. CDR3 coding DNA: TGTGCCAGCAGTTGGAGGACGGGACAGGGCTCCTACGAGCAGTACTTC. Encoded protein: CASSWRTGQGSYEQYF. Full variable domain (remainder filled in from reference TRBV7-8 and TRBJ2-7): GAGVSQSPRYKVAKRGQDVALRCDPISGHVSLFWYQQALGQGPEFLTYFQNEAQLDKSGLPSDRFFAERPEGSVSTLKIQRTQQEDSAVYLCASSWRTGQGSYEQYFGPGTRLTVT.

This clonotype turned up a few times. The CDR3 sequence: CSAGPLQGGYEQYF. CDR3 sequence (DNA): TGCAGTGCCGGACCTTTACAGGGGGGGTACGAGCAGTACTTC. The chain carries TRBV20-1 and TRBJ2-7; tentative D call: TRBD1 (8 bases). This CDR3 is 14 amino acids long. The germline V gene has CDR1 DFQATT and CDR2 SNEGSKA (reference sequence). V was trimmed by 6 bases and J by 4 bases, leaving 19 bases between them.

This clonotype appeared many times. The rearrangement uses TRBV29-1 and TRBJ2-3; 14 positions agree with TRBD2. Germline CDR1 SQVTM, CDR2 ANQGSEA. Trimming removed 5 bases from V and 2 bases from J; junction bases left unmatched: 3. The CDR3 sequence is 15 residues long. The CDR3 coding sequence is TGCAGCGTTCTGGGACTAGCGGGAGTCACAGATACGCAGTATTTT. Translated, it gives CSVLGLAGVTDTQYF.

This chain links TRBV25-1 with TRBJ1-5, with D maybe TRBD1 (5 bases). The CDR3 extends over 15 amino acids. Trimming left V 1 base short and J 9 bases short, with 16 bases between. The germline V gene has CDR1 MGHDK and CDR2 SYGVNS. The CDR3: CASSESLTAKGPQHF. CDR3 DNA: TGTGCCAGCAGTGAATCGCTGACAGCAAAAGGGCCCCAGCATTTT.

This chain uses TRBV5-6 with TRBJ1-4; 7 bases match TRBD1. This CDR3 has 15 amino acids. After removal of 4 bases from V and 8 bases from J, the junction contained 11 bases not matched to a gene. Germline CDR1 SGHDT, CDR2 YYEEEE. CDR3 coding DNA: TGTGCCAGCAGCCCAAGGACAGGAGGATGGGAAAAACTGTTTTTT. Translated: CASSPRTGGWEKLFF. The full variable domain, its missing parts supplied by reference TRBV5-6 and TRBJ1-4, is DAGVTQSPTHLIKTRGQQVTLRCSPKSGHDTVSWYQQALGQGPQFIFQYYEEEERQRGNFPDRFSGHQFPNYSSELNVNALLLGDSALYLCASSPRTGGWEKLFFGSGTQLSVL.

This clonotype came up a few times. The genes are TRBV7-2 and TRBJ2-7; 8 bases are shared with TRBD1. CDR1 SGHTA and CDR2 FQGNSA come from the germline V gene. The CDR3 spans 16 residues. With 0 bases clipped from V and 5 bases from J, the junction kept 9 bases outside the gene matches. In DNA form, the CDR3 reads TGTGCCAGCAGCTTAGCCCTCCGGACAGGGAGGAACGAGCAGTACTTC. Protein: CASSLALRTGRNEQYF.

V gene TRBV6-5 combines with J gene TRBJ2-1; TRBD2 matches 8 bases. The J segment lost 4 bases and the V segment lost 2 bases, leaving 10 bases of the junction unmatched. The CDR3 is 17 amino acids. Germline CDR1 MNHEY, CDR2 SVGAGI. The CDR3 sequence: CASSYGQSGSRYNEQFF. The CDR3 coding sequence is TGTGCCAGCAGTTACGGTCAAAGCGGGAGTCGATACAATGAGCAGTTCTTC.